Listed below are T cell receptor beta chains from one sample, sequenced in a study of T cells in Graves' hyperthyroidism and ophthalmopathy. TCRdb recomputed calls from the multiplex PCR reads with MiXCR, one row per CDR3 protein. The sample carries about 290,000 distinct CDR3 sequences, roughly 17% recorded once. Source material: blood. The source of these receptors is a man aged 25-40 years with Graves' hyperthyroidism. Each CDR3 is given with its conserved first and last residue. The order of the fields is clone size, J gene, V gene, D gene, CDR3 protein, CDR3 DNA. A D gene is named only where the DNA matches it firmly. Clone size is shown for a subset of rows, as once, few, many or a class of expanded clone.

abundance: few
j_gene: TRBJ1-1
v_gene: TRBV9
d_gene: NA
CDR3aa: CASSAPREGMNTEAFF
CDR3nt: TGTGCCAGCAGCGCCCCCCGGGAGGGAATGAACACTGAAGCTTTCTTT

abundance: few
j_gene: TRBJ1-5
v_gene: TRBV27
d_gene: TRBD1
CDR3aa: CASGDRGGVQPQHF
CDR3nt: TGTGCCAGTGGTGACAGGGGAGGGGTGCAGCCCCAGCATTTT

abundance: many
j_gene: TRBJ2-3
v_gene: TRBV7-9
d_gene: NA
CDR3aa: CASRFRDGSTDTQYF
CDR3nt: TGTGCCAGCAGGTTCCGGGACGGTAGCACAGATACGCAGTATTTT

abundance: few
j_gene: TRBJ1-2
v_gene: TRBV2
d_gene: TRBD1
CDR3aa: CASSEAMGQRLDGYTF
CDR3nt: TGTGCCAGCAGTGAAGCAATGGGACAGCGCCTCGATGGCTACACCTTC

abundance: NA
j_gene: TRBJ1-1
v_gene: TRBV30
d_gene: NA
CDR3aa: CAWSTGSNTEAFF
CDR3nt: TGTGCCTGGAGCACAGGGAGTAACACTGAAGCTTTCTTT

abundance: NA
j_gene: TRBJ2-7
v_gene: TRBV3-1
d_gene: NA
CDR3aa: CASSQGRAAFEQYF
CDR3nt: TGTGCCAGCAGCCAAGGTCGCGCGGCCTTCGAGCAGTACTTC

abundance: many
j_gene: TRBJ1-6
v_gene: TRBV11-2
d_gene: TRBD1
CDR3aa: CASTVDRGDNSPLHF
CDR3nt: TGTGCCAGCACCGTAGACAGGGGTGATAATTCACCCCTCCACTTT

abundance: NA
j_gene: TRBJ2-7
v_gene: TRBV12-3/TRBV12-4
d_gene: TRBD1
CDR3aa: CASSSPTTGLHEQYF
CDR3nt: TGTGCCAGCAGCTCCCCAACGACAGGGCTCCACGAGCAGTACTTC

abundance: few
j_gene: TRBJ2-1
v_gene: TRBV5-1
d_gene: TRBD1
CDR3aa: CASSVQGPYNEQFF
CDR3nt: TGCGCCAGCAGCGTACAGGGGCCCTACAATGAGCAGTTCTTC

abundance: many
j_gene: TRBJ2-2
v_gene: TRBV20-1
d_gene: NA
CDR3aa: CSGLGTPNTGELFF
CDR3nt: TGCAGTGGACTCGGGACACCGAACACCGGGGAGCTGTTTTTT

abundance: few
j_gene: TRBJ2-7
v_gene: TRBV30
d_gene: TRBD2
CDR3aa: CAWSGLGTSGRAGVYEQYF
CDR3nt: TGTGCCTGGAGTGGGCTCGGGACTAGCGGGAGGGCCGGCGTTTACGAGCAGTACTTC

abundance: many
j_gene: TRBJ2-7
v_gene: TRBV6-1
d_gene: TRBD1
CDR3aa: CASSHRQGAYEQYF
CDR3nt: TGTGCCAGCAGTCACCGACAGGGAGCCTACGAGCAGTACTTC

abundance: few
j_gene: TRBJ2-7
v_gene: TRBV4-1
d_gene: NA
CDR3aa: CASSQDQEEGSYEQYF
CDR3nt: TGCGCCAGCAGCCAAGATCAGGAGGAGGGTAGCTACGAGCAGTACTTC

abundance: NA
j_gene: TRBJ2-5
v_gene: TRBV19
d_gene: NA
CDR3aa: CASSIGPRRYQETQYF
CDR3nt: TGTGCCAGTAGTATAGGGCCCCGGAGGTACCAAGAGACCCAGTACTTC

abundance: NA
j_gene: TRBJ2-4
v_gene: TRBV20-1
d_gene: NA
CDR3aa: CSARDPSPKNIQYF
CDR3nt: TGCAGTGCTAGAGATCCTAGCCCAAAAAACATTCAGTACTTC

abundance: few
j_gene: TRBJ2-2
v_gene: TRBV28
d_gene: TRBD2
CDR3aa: CASSFLSGSYDGELFF
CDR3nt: TGTGCCAGCAGTTTTCTGAGCGGGAGTTATGACGGGGAGCTGTTTTTT

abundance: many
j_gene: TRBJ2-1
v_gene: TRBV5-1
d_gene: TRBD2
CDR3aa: CASSLARTSGTLSSYNEQFF
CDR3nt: TGCGCCAGCAGCTTGGCCCGGACTAGCGGGACCTTGAGCTCCTACAATGAGCAGTTCTTC

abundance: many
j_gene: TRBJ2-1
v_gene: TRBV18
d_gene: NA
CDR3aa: CASSAQGGNEQFF
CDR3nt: TGTGCCAGCTCAGCACAAGGGGGGAATGAGCAGTTCTTC

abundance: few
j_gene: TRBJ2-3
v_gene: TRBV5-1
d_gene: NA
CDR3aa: CASNGGSAAADTQYF
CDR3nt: TGCGCCAGCAATGGAGGGTCAGCTGCTGCAGATACGCAGTATTTT

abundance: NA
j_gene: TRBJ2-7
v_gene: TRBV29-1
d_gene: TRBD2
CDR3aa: CSVEDVQGVAGDGEQYF
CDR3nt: TGCAGCGTTGAAGATGTCCAGGGAGTAGCGGGAGACGGCGAGCAGTACTTC

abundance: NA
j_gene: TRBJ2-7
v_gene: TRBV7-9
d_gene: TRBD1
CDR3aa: CASSPIRFDRDYEQYF
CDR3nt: TGTGCCAGCAGCCCAATAAGGTTTGACAGGGACTACGAGCAGTACTTC

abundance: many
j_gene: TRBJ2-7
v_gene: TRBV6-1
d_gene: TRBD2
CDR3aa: CASKPGTSYEQYF
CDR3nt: TGTGCCAGCAAACCCGGGACTAGCTACGAGCAGTACTTC

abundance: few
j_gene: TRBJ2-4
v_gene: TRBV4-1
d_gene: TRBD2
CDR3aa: CASSHSILAGAKNIQYF
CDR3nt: TGCGCCAGCAGCCATTCTATCCTAGCGGGAGCCAAAAACATTCAGTACTTC

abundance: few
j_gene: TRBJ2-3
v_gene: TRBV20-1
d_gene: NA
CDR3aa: CSARDPTTDTQYF
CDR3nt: TGCAGTGCTAGGGACCCAACCACAGATACGCAGTATTTT

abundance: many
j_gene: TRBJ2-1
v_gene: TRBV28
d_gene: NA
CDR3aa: CASTQGDFPYNEQFF
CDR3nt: TGTGCCAGCACCCAGGGGGACTTTCCCTACAATGAGCAGTTCTTC

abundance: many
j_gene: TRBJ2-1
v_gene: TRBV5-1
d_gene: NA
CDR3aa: CASSFEGMQFF
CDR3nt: TGCGCCAGCAGCTTTGAGGGCATGCAGTTCTTC

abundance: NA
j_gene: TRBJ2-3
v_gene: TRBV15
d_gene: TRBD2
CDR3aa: CATSRERAGGPSTQYF
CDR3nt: TGTGCCACCAGCAGAGAACGGGCGGGAGGGCCGAGTACGCAGTATTTT

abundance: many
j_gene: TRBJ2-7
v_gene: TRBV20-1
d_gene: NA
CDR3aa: CSARERVPLNYEQYF
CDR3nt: TGCAGTGCTAGAGAGCGGGTGCCCCTGAACTACGAGCAGTACTTC

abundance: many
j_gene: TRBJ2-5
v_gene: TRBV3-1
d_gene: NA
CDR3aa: CASSQGLGGETQYF
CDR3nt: TGTGCCAGCAGCCAAGGACTAGGAGGAGAGACCCAGTACTTC

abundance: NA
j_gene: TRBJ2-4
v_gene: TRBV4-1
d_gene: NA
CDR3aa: CASSQDGLSYIQYF
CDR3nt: TGCGCCAGCAGCCAAGATGGATTATCTTACATTCAGTACTTC

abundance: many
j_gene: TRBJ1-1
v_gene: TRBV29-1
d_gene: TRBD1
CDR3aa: CSVVYRTGENTEAFF
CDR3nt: TGCAGCGTTGTATATCGGACAGGGGAGAACACTGAAGCTTTCTTT

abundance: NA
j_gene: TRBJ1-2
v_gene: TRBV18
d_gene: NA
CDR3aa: CASSPPRTLNYGYTF
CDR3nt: TGTGCCAGCTCACCACCCAGAACACTTAACTATGGCTACACCTTC

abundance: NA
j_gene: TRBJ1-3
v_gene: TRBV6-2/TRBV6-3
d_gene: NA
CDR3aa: CASSDGNSGNTIYF
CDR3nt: TGTGCCAGCAGTGACGGTAACTCTGGAAACACCATATATTTT

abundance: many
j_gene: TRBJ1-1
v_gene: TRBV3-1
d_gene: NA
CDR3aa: CASSAVLDTEAFF
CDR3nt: TGTGCCAGCAGCGCGGTGTTGGACACTGAAGCTTTCTTT

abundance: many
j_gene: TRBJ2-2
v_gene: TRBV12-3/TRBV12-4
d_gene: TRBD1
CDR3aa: CASRGQGTGELFF
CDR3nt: TGTGCCAGCAGGGGACAGGGGACCGGGGAGCTGTTTTTT

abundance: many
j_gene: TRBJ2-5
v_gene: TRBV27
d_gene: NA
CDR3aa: CASSYSDQETQYF
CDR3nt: TGTGCCAGCAGTTACAGCGATCAGGAGACCCAGTACTTC

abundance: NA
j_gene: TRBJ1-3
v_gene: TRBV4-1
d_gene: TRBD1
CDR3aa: CASSQPTGDGNTIYF
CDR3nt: TGCGCCAGCAGCCAACCTACAGGGGACGGAAACACCATATATTTT

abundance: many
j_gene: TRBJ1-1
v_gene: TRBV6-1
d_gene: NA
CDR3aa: CASSPRGGVNTEAFF
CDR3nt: TGTGCCAGCAGCCCCAGGGGAGGCGTGAACACTGAAGCTTTCTTT

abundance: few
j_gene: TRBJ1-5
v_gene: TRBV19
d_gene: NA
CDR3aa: CASSISGNQPQHF
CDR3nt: TGTGCCAGTAGTATCTCAGGGAATCAGCCCCAGCATTTT

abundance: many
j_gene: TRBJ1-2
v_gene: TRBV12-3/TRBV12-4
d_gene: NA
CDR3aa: CASSSGTAYGYTF
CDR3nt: TGTGCCAGCAGTTCAGGGACGGCCTATGGCTACACCTTC

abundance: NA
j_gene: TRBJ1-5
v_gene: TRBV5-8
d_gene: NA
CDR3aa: CASSLEFRLNQPQHF
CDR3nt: TGTGCCAGCAGCTTGGAGTTCCGGTTGAATCAGCCCCAGCATTTT

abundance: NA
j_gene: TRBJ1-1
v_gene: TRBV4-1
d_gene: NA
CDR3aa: CASSDPRVGNTEAFF
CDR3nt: TGCGCCAGCAGCGACCCCAGGGTAGGGAACACTGAAGCTTTCTTT

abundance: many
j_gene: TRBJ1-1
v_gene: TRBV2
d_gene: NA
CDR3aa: CASSESRNTEAFF
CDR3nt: TGTGCCAGCAGTGAAAGCAGAAACACTGAAGCTTTCTTT

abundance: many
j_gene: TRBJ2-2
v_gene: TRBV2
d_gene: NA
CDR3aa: CASSERASEHTGELFF
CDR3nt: TGTGCCAGCAGTGAACGGGCTAGCGAACACACCGGGGAGCTGTTTTTT

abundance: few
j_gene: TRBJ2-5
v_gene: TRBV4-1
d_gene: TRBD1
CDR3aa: CASSRDRTQETQYF
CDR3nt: TGCGCCAGCAGCCGGGACAGGACCCAAGAGACCCAGTACTTC

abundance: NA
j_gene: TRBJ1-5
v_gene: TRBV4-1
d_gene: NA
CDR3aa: CASSQFLAGQPQHF
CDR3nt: TGCGCCAGCAGCCAATTCCTGGCGGGGCAGCCCCAGCATTTT

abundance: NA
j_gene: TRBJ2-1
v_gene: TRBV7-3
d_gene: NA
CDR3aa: CASRQNLHNEQFF
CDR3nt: TGTGCCAGCAGACAGAACCTTCACAATGAGCAGTTCTTC

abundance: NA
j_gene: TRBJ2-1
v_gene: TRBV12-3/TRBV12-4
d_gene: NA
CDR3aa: CASRRGGGVNEQFF
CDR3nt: TGTGCCAGCAGGAGGGGGGGGGGAGTCAATGAGCAGTTCTTC

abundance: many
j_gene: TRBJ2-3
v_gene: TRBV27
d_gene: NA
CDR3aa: CASSLYGGPSDTQYF
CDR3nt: TGTGCCAGCAGTTTATATGGCGGACCCTCAGATACGCAGTATTTT

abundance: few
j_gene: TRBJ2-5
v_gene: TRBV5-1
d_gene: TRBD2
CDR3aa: CASSPRTSGRNETQYF
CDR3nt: TGCGCCAGCAGCCCCCGGACTAGCGGGAGAAACGAGACCCAGTACTTC

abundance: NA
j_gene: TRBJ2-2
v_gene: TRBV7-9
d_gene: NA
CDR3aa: CASSFYTGELFF
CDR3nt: TGTGCCAGCAGCTTCTACACCGGGGAGCTGTTTTTT

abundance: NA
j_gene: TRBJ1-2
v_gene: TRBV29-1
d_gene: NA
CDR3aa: CSVGASAAYGYTF
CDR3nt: TGCAGCGTTGGTGCCTCGGCGGCCTACGGCTACACCTTC

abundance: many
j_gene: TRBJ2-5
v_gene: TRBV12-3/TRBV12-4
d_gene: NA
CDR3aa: CASSFRRGNQYF
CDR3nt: TGTGCCAGCAGTTTCAGGAGGGGGAACCAGTACTTC

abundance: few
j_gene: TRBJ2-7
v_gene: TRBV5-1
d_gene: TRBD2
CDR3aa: CASSLASTSGSPYEQYF
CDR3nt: TGCGCCAGCAGCTTGGCCTCCACTAGCGGGAGTCCCTACGAGCAGTACTTC